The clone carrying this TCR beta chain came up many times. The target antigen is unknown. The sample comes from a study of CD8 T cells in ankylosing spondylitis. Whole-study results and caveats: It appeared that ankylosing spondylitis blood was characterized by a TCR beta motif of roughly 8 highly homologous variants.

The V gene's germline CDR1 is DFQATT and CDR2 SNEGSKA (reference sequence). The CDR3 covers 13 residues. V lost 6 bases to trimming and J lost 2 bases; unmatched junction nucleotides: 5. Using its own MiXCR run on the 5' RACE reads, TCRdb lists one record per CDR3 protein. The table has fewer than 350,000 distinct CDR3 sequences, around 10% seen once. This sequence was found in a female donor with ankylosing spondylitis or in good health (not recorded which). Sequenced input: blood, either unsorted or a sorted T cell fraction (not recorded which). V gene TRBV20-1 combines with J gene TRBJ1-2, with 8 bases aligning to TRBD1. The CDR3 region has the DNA TGCAGTGCCACCGACAGGGGAAACTATGGCTACACCTTC. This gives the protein CSATDRGNYGYTF.